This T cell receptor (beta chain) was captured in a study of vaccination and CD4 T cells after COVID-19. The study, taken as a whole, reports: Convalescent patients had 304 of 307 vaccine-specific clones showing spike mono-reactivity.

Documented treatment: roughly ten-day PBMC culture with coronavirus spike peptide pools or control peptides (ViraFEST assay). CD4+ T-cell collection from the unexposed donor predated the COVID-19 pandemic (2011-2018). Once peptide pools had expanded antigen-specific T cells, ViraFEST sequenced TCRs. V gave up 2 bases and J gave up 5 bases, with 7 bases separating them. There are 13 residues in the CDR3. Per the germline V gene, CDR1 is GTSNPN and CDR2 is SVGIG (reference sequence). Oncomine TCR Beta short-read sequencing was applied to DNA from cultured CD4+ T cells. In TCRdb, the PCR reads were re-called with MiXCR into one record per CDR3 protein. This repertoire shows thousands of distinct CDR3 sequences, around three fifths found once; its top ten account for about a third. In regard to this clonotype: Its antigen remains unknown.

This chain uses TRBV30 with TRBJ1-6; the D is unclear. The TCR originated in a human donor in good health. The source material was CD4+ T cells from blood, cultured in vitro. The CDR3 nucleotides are TGTGCCTGGAGTAATGGGGATAATTCACCCCTCCACTTT. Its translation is CAWSNGDNSPLHF.